These 9 T cell receptor beta chains originate from one sample sequenced in a study of cytomegalovirus exposure and HLA in healthy donors. In the PCR, 60 Vbeta and 13 Jbeta primers were used. The method was immunoSEQ multiplex PCR; TCRdb's version includes in-frame clones alone and lacks a portion of them. The repertoire holds around 130,000 clones, with approximately 72% as singletons. Sequencing was performed on PBMCs. The receptors were sampled from a woman aged 60-70 years in good health and CMV-seronegative.

V and J are TRBV5-4 and TRBJ1-1; TRBD1 might be the D (6 bases). CDR1 is SGHNT and CDR2 is YYREEE in the germline V gene (reference sequence). Trimming stripped 0 bases from V and 0 bases from J, with 15 bases between. The length of the CDR3 is 17 residues. In DNA, the CDR3 is TGTGCCAGCAGCTTGGAGGGGGGGCGGATGCTGAACACTGAAGCTTTCTTT. This codes for CASSLEGGRMLNTEAFF.

The genes are TRBV21-1 and TRBJ2-7; the D call TRBD2 from the table was never checked on the DNA. TRBV21-1 is labeled a pseudogene. CDR3 length equals 16 residues. CDR3 amino acids: CASSKENGLLSYEQYF. The CDR3 DNA is TGTGCCAGCAGCAAAGAGAACGGACTCCTCTCCTACGAGCAGTACTTC.

This rearrangement joins TRBV6-6 to TRBJ1-5; D remains unclear. The CDR3 runs 15 residues. The V and J ends lost 6 bases and 3 bases respectively, with 15 bases between them. The germline gives CDR1 MNHNY, CDR2 SVGAGI (reference sequence). The CDR3 here is CASRPGQSYNQPQHF. The CDR3 region has the DNA TGTGCCAGCAGACCAGGCCAGAGCTACAATCAGCCCCAGCATTTT.

V is TRBV6-5 and J is TRBJ1-1; 7 positions agree with TRBD1. V dropped 6 bases and J dropped 7; count of bases not matched to a gene: 8. The CDR3 sequence is 13 residues long. Germline V gives CDR1 MNHEY, CDR2 SVGAGI. The CDR3: CASSYTGVYEAFF. CDR3 sequence (DNA): TGTGCCAGCAGCTACACAGGGGTTTATGAAGCTTTCTTT.

This clone was picked up one time. The V call is TRBV28, the J call TRBJ1-3, with a possible D match to TRBD1 (5 bases). CDR3 length: 14 amino acids. CDR1 and CDR2 (germline): MDHEN, SYDVKM. Trimming shortened V by 3 bases and J by 6 bases, and 12 bases separated the two germline ends. The CDR3 region has the DNA TGTGCCAGCAGTTTGGCAGGGTCCCCAAACACCATATATTTT. Its translation: CASSLAGSPNTIYF.

The chain combines TRBV7-6 with TRBJ2-1, with TRBD1 matching over 8 bases. The CDR3 runs 13 residues. The germline CDR1 and CDR2 sequences are SGHVS and FNYEAQ. V was clipped by 5 bases and J by 6 bases; unmatched bases: 3. The CDR3: CASSQDRVNEQFF. The DNA for the CDR3 is TGTGCCAGCAGCCAGGACAGGGTCAATGAGCAGTTCTTC.

CDR3 sequence: CASSLAWDTQFF. The CDR3 bases are TGTGCCAGCAGCTTAGCGTGGGACACGCAGTTCTTC. The chain combines TRBV7-6 with TRBJ2-1; weak D call: TRBD1 (6 bases). V was pared by 0 bases and J by 12 bases, with 9 bases between. CDR1 is SGHVS, CDR2 FNYEAQ, per germline. The CDR3 length is 12 residues.

The chain couples TRBV19 to TRBJ2-2; possible D gene TRBD1, 5 bases. Germline V gene sequence: CDR1 LNHDA, CDR2 SQIVND (reference sequence). V was cut by 5 bases and J by 4 bases, with 11 bases left in between. The CDR3 is 14 amino acids. As DNA, the CDR3 is TGTGCCAGTAGTTGGGGCGTTGGCACCGGGGAGCTGTTTTTT. Its translation: CASSWGVGTGELFF. The full variable domain, completed using reference TRBV19 and TRBJ2-2, is DGGITQSPKYLFRKEGQNVTLSCEQNLNHDAMYWYRQDPGQGLRLIYYSQIVNDFQKGDIAEGYSVSREKKESFPLTVTSAQKNPTAFYLCASSWGVGTGELFFGEGSRLTVL.

The sample holds a few counts of this clone. This chain links TRBV10-3 with TRBJ2-4, with 16 bases aligning to TRBD2. CDR3 length equals 22 residues. Looked up from germline, CDR1 is ENHRY and CDR2 is SYGVKD. Trimming removed 5 bases from V and 0 bases from J; junction bases left unmatched: 16. The CDR3 nucleotides read TGTGCCATCAGTAACCCAACCGGGACTAGCGGGGGGGCCTTTGTAGCCAAAAACATTCAGTACTTC. Translating it yields CAISNPTGTSGGAFVAKNIQYF.